This T cell receptor (beta chain) was recovered during a study of OX40 agonist ivuxolimab in advanced cancers. At the level of the study: Patients in dose escalation had liver, melanoma, kidney or head and neck cancers. Among those treated, three patients had partial responses, one with hepatocellular carcinoma and two with cutaneous melanoma.

This table comes from immunoSEQ multiplex PCR, and its TCRdb copy is limited to in-frame clones, with some not included. The sample carries 110,000 or so clones, around 93% recorded once. The CDR3 length is 15 residues. Losses at the gene ends were 3 bases for V and 6 bases for J; bases not matched to a gene: 8. The V gene's germline CDR1 is SGDLS and CDR2 YYNGEE. A note on this clone: Its target is unknown.

Study-wide findings and caveats: Researchers did not determine the expanded peripheral T cells' antigen specificity.

The source was CD4+ or CD8+ T cells sorted from blood, collected in a trial of the OX40 agonist ivuxolimab. The chain has TRBV9 and TRBJ2-3; 9 bases align to TRBD1. The TCR sequence derives from an adult with an advanced solid tumor such as melanoma, head and neck, liver or kidney cancer. This CDR3 reads CASSAGTGRRDTQYF. CDR3 coding DNA: TGTGCCAGCAGCGCAGGGACAGGGAGGAGGGATACGCAGTATTTT.